The 12 T cell receptor beta chains below were found in one sample sequenced in a study of T cells after yellow fever vaccination (dated by TCRdb to between 2018 and 2021). The treatment or condition label, as the study defines it: live attenuated yellow fever vaccine strain. Libraries were constructed by 5' RACE. The run used an Illumina HiSeq 2500. Starting from the raw public reads, TCRdb applied fastp trimming at Q25, assembled clones with MiXCR and retained in-frame beta chains. Rows are combined by CDR3 protein, so each entry shows the most common genes and DNA. This sample has fewer than 650,000 distinct CDR3 sequences in its table, and 20% to 25% of those were observed once. The ten biggest clones cover 16% of the sample. The sequences come from PBMCs, collected less than 25 days after the first yellow fever vaccination. The receptors were sampled from a man aged 18 to 29 who received the YFV17D yellow fever vaccine.

The chain recombines TRBV9 with TRBJ2-1; D may be TRBD1 (5 bases). The CDR3 has 15 residues. Germline lookup yields CDR1 SGDLS and CDR2 YYNGEE. V gave up 3 bases and J gave up 9 bases, with 19 bases separating them. This CDR3 reads CASSAGNVPRGEQFF. In DNA form, the CDR3 reads TGTGCCAGCAGCGCAGGGAATGTACCTAGGGGTGAGCAGTTCTTC.

This clonotype was counted a single time. The chain uses TRBV12-5 and TRBJ2-7, with D hard to call. The germline CDR1 and CDR2 sequences are LGHNT and FRNRAP. Trimming stripped 2 bases from V and 5 bases from J, with 10 bases between. This CDR3 is 13 amino acids long. This CDR3 reads CASGLLGTHEQYV. The CDR3 DNA follows: TGTGCTAGTGGTTTGTTGGGAACCCACGAGCAGTACGTC.

This clonotype was seen a few times. The rearrangement uses TRBV9 and TRBJ2-6; the D gene is possibly TRBD2 (5 bases). From germline, CDR1 is SGDLS and CDR2 YYNGEE. This CDR3 has 16 amino acids. V dropped 0 bases and J dropped 2 bases, with 9 bases sitting between them. The CDR3 nucleotides read TGTGCCAGCAGCGTAGGACCGGGAACTGGGGCCAACGTCCTGACTTTC. It codes for CASSVGPGTGANVLTF. Supplemented by reference TRBV9 and TRBJ2-6, the full variable domain reads DSGVTQTPKHLITATGQRVTLRCSPRSGDLSVYWYQQSLDQGLQFLIQYYNGEERAKGNILERFSAQQFPDLHSELNLSSLELGDSALYFCASSVGPGTGANVLTFGAGSRLTVL.

The rearrangement joins TRBV9 to TRBJ2-7, with TRBD1 matching 9 bases. Germline loops: CDR1 SGDLS, CDR2 YYNGEE. V was pared by 3 bases and J by 6 bases, with 10 bases of the junction left unmatched. The CDR3 is made up of 15 amino acids. The chain's CDR3 is CASSDGTGLLGEQYF. The DNA for the CDR3 is TGTGCCAGCAGCGATGGGACAGGGCTGTTAGGCGAGCAGTACTTC.

This clonotype appeared many times. The chain employs TRBV28 and TRBJ2-5; D is unresolved. CDR3 length: 14 residues. The ends were cut back, 1 base at V and 9 bases at J, with 15 bases in the middle. Germline lookup yields CDR1 MDHEN and CDR2 SYDVKM. This CDR3 is CASSLYPSGRPQYF. CDR3 nucleotides: TGTGCCAGCAGTTTATATCCTTCCGGAAGGCCCCAGTACTTC.

CDR3 in amino acids: CASSFSITEAFF. The CDR3 coding sequence is TGTGCCAGCAGTTTTAGTATCACTGAAGCTTTCTTT. V and J are TRBV12-3 or TRBV12-4 and TRBJ1-1; no definite D call. The CDR3 is made up of 12 amino acids. Trimming took 3 bases from V and 4 from J, leaving 6 bases between them.

The genes are TRBV27 and TRBJ2-5; 8 positions match TRBD1. With 6 bases clipped from V and 2 bases from J, the junction kept 8 bases outside the gene matches. Germline CDR1 MNHEY, CDR2 SMNVEV (reference sequence). The CDR3 is 15 amino acids. The CDR3 loop is CASRIPGGRQETQYF. Written as DNA, the CDR3 is TGTGCCAGCAGAATCCCAGGGGGCAGGCAAGAGACCCAGTACTTC.

The CDR3 loop reads CASSVCQVLYSNQPQHF. Written as DNA, the CDR3 is TGTGCCAGCAGCGTTTGTCAGGTCCTTTACAGCAATCAGCCCCAGCATTTT. V usage is TRBV9 and J usage is TRBJ1-5; D ambiguous. V lost 2 bases, J lost 1 base, and 16 bases lay in between. From germline, CDR1 is SGDLS and CDR2 YYNGEE. The CDR3 spans 17 residues.

The gene calls are TRBV20-1 and TRBJ2-4, with D possibly being TRBD1 or TRBD2 (5 bases each). This CDR3 region has 12 residues. Germline CDR1 reads DFQATT; CDR2 reads SNEGSKA (reference sequence). The ends were cut back, 0 bases at V and 6 bases at J, with 6 bases in the middle. In nucleotides, the CDR3 is TGCAGTGCTAGAGAGGGACGAAACATTCAGTACTTC. It specifies CSAREGRNIQYF.

This clonotype turned up a few times. The chain is built from TRBV30 and TRBJ1-1, with D unclear. The CDR3 spans 13 residues. V dropped 2 bases and J dropped 4 bases, with 11 bases sitting between them. Germline V gene data show CDR1 as GTSNPN and CDR2 as SVGIG (reference sequence). The CDR3 is CAWSRGSGTEAFF. The CDR3 nucleotides are TGTGCCTGGAGTCGAGGCTCGGGCACTGAAGCTTTCTTT.

V and J are TRBV12-3 or TRBV12-4 and TRBJ2-7; 7 nucleotides agree with TRBD1. Trimming at V came to 5 bases and at J to 2 bases, leaving 9 bases not matched to a gene. The length of the CDR3 is 15 residues. CDR3 bases: TGTGCCAGCAGTCCCCGGACAGGATTCACCTACGAGCAGTACTTC. As protein: CASSPRTGFTYEQYF.

This clonotype was counted many times. The chain has TRBV3-1 and TRBJ2-2, with 7 positions matching TRBD1. Losses at the gene ends were 4 bases for V and 5 bases for J; bases not matched to a gene: 1. The CDR3 runs to 13 residues. The germline gives CDR1 LGHDT, CDR2 YNNKEL (reference sequence). The DNA for the CDR3 is TGTGCCAGCAGCCCAGGGGGAACCGGGGAGCTGTTTTTT. This gives the protein CASSPGGTGELFF.